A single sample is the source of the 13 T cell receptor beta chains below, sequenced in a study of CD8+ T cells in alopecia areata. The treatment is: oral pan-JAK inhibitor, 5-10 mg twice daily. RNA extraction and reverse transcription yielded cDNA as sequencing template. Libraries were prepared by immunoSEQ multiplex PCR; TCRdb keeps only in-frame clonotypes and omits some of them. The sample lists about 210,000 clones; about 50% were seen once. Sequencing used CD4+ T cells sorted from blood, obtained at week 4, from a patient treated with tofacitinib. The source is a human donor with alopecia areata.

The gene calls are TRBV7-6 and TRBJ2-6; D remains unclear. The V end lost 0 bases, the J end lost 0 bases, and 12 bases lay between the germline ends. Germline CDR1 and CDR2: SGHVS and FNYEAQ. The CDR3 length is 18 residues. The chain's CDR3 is CASSLAWARNSGANVLTF. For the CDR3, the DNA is TGTGCCAGCAGCTTAGCGTGGGCCAGGAACTCTGGGGCCAACGTCCTGACTTTC.

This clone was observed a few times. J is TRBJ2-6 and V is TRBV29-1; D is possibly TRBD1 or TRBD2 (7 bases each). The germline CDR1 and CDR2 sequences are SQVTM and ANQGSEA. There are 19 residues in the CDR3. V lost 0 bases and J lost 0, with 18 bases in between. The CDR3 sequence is CSVEDGRGPHHSGANVLTF. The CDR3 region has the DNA TGCAGCGTTGAAGATGGGAGGGGGCCACACCACTCTGGGGCCAACGTCCTGACTTTC.

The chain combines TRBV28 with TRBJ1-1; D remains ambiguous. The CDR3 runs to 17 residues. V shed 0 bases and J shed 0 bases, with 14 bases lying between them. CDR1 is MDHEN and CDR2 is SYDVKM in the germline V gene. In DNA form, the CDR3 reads TGTGCCAGCAGTTTATGGTCTACCTCCGGGATGAACACTGAAGCTTTCTTT. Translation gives CASSLWSTSGMNTEAFF.

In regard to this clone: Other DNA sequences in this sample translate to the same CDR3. The CDR3 here is CAWQDVRNSPLHF. The CDR3 DNA sequence: TGTGCCTGGCAAGACGTTAGGAATTCACCCCTCCACTTT. The chain links TRBV30 to TRBJ1-6; D gene uncertain. This CDR3 spans 13 amino acids. Germline V gene sequence: CDR1 GTSNPN, CDR2 SVGIG (reference sequence). Trimming stripped 5 bases from V and 7 bases from J, with 12 bases between.

The CDR3 loop reads CSVVQILMNTEAFF. CDR3 sequence (DNA): TGCAGCGTTGTACAGATCCTAATGAACACTGAAGCTTTCTTT. V usage is TRBV29-1 and J usage is TRBJ1-1; D remains ambiguous. The germline V gene encodes CDR1 SQVTM and CDR2 ANQGSEA. The CDR3 runs 14 residues. The germline V and J ends were trimmed by 4 bases and 0 bases, with 12 bases remaining between them.

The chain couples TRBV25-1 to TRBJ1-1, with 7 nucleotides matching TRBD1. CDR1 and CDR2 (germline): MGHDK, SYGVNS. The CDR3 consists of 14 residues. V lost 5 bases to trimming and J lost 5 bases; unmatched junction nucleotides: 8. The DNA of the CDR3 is TGTGCCAGCAGTACGACAGGGAAAGGGACTGAAGCTTTCTTT. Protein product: CASSTTGKGTEAFF.

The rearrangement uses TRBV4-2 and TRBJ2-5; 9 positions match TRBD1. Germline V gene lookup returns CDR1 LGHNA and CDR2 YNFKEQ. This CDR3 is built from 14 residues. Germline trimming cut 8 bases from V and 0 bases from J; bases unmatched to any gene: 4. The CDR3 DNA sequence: TGTGCCAGCGGCGACAGGGGGAACCAAGAGACCCAGTACTTC. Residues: CASGDRGNQETQYF.

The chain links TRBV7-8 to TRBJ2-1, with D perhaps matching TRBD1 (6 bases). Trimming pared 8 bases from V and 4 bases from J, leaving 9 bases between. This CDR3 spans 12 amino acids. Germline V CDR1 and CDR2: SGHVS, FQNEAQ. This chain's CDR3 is CASFQGYNEQFF. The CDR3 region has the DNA TGTGCCAGCTTCCAGGGGTACAATGAGCAGTTCTTC.

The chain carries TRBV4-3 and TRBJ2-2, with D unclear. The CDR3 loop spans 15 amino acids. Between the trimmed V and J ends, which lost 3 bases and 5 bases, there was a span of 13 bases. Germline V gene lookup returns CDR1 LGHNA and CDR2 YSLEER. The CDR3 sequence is CASSQDGRVTGELFF. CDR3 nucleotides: TGCGCCAGCAGCCAGGACGGACGGGTGACCGGGGAGCTGTTTTTT.

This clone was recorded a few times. The CDR3 DNA sequence: TGTGCCAGCGCCGTAAGGGGGACAGGCTACGAGCAGTACTTC. Translating it yields CASAVRGTGYEQYF. The genes are TRBV7-3 and TRBJ2-7; 8 bases line up with TRBD1. Germline V gives CDR1 SGHTA, CDR2 FQGTGA. The CDR3 sequence is 14 residues long. Losses at the gene ends were 8 bases for V and 3 bases for J; bases not matched to a gene: 9. Complete variable domain (other parts from reference TRBV7-3 and TRBJ2-7): GAGVSQTPSNKVTEKGKYVELRCDPISGHTALYWYRQSLGQGPEFLIYFQGTGAADDSGLPNDRFFAVRPEGSVSTLKIQRTERGDSAVYLCASAVRGTGYEQYFGPGTRLTVT.

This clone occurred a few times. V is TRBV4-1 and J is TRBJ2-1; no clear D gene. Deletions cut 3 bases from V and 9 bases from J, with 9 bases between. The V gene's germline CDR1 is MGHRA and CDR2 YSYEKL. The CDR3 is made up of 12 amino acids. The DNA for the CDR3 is TGCGCCAGCAGCCAGTTGCGCGGTGAGCAGTTCTTC. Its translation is CASSQLRGEQFF.

The CDR3: CSAAGQESGEQFF. In DNA, the CDR3 is TGCAGCGCTGCGGGACAGGAGTCCGGGGAGCAGTTCTTC. V gene TRBV29-1 combines with J gene TRBJ2-1, with 8 bases matching TRBD1. V lost 7 bases and J lost 10; bases outside the gene matches: 12. The length of the CDR3 is 13 residues. Germline V gene data show CDR1 as SQVTM and CDR2 as ANQGSEA.

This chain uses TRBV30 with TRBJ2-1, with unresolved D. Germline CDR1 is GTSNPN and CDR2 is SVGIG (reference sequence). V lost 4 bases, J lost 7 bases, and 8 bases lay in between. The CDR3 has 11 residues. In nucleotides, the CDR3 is TGTGCCTGGAATCGCCAGAATGAGCAGTTCTTC. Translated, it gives CAWNRQNEQFF.